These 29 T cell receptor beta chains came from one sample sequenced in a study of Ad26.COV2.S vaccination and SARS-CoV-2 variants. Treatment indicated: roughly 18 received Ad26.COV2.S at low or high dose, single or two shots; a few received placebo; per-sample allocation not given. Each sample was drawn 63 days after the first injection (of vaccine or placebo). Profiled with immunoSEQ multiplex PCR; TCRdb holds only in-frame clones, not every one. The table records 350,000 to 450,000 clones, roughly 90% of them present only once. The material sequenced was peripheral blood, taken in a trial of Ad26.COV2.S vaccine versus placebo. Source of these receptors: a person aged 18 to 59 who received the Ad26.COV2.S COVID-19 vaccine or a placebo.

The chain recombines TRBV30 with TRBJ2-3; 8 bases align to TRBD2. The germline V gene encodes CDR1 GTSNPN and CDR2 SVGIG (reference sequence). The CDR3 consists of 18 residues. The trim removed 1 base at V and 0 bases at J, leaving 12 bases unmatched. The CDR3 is CAWSGTGPAGVSTDTQYF. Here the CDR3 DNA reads TGTGCCTGGAGTGGTACGGGCCCAGCGGGAGTGAGCACAGATACGCAGTATTTT.

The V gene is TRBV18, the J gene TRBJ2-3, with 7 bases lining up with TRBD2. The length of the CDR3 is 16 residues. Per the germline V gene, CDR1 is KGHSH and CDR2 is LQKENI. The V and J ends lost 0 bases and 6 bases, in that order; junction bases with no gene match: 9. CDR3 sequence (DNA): TGTGCCAGCTCACCACCGGCGGGGGTCGTGGGGGATACGCAGTATTTT. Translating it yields CASSPPAGVVGDTQYF.

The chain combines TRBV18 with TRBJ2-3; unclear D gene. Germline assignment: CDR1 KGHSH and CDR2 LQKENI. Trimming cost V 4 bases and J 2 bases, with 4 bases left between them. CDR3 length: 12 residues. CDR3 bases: TGTGCCAGCTCACTTTACACAGATACGCAGTATTTT. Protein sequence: CASSLYTDTQYF.

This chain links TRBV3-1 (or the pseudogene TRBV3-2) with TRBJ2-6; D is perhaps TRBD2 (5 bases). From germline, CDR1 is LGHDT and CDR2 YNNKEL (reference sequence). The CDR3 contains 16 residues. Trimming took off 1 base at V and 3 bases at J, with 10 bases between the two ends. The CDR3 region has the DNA TGTGCCAGCAGCCAAGGGGGAGCACTTGGGGCCAACGTCCTGACTTTC. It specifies CASSQGGALGANVLTF.

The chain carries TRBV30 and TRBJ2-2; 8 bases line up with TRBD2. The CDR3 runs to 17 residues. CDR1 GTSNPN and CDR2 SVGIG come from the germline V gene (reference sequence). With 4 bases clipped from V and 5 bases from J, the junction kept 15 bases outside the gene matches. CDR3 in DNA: TGTGCCTGGACCCAAACCGGGGGGGAAGGTCGGACCGGGGAGCTGTTTTTT. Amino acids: CAWTQTGGEGRTGELFF.

CDR3 bases: TGTGCCAGCAGCCAGGGGAGTTATAGCAATCAGCCCCAGCATTTT. This codes for CASSQGSYSNQPQHF. V and J are TRBV6-2 or TRBV6-3 and TRBJ1-5; maybe TRBD1 (6 bases). CDR3 size: 15 residues. Trimming left V 6 bases short and J 0 bases short, with 12 bases between. The germline CDR1 and CDR2 sequences are MNHEY and SVGEGT.

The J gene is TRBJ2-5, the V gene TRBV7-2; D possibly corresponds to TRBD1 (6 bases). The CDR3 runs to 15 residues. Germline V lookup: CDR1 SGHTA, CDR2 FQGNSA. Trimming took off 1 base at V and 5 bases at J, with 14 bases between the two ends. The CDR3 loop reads CASSLDLGTTETQYF. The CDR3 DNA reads TGTGCCAGCAGCTTAGACCTTGGGACAACTGAGACCCAGTACTTC. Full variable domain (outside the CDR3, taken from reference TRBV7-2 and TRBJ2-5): GAGVSQSPSNKVTEKGKDVELRCDPISGHTALYWYRQSLGQGLEFLIYFQGNSAPDKSGLPSDRFSAERTGGSVSTLTIQRTQQEDSAVYLCASSLDLGTTETQYFGPGTRLLVL.

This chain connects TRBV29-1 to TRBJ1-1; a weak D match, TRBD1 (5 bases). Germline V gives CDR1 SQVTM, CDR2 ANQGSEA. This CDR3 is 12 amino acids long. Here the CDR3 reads CSTARGFTEAFF. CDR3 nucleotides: TGCAGTACAGCTAGGGGATTCACTGAAGCTTTCTTT. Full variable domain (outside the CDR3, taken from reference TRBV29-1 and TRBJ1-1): SAVISQKPSRDICQRGTSLTIQCQVDSQVTMMFWYRQQPGQSLTLIATANQGSEATYESGFVIDKFPISRPNLTFSTLTVSNMSPEDSSIYLCSTARGFTEAFFGQGTRLTVV.

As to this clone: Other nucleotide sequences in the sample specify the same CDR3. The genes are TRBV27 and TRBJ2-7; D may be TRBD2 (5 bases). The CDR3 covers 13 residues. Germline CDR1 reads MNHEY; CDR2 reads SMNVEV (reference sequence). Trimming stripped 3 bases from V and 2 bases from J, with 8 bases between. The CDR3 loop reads CASSFAGTYEQYF. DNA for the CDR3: TGTGCCAGCAGTTTTGCGGGCACCTACGAGCAGTACTTC.

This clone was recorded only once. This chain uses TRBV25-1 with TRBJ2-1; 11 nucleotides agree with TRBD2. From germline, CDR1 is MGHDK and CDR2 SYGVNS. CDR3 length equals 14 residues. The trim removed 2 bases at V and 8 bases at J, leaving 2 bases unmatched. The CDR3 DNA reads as TGTGCCAGCAGTGAACTAGCGGGGGGCCATGAGCAGTTCTTC. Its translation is CASSELAGGHEQFF.

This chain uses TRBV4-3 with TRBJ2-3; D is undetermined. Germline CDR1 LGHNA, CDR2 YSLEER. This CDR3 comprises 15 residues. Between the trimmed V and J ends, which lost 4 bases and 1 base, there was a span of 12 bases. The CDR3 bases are TGCGCCAGCAGCCGCTTATACCTCCGCACAGATACGCAGTATTTT. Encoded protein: CASSRLYLRTDTQYF.

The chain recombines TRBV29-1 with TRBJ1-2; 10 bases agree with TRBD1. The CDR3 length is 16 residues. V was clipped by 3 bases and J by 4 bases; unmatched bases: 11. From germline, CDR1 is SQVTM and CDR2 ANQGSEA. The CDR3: CSVDIRTGGFSYGYTF. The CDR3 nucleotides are TGCAGCGTTGATATTAGGACAGGGGGTTTTTCCTATGGCTACACCTTC.

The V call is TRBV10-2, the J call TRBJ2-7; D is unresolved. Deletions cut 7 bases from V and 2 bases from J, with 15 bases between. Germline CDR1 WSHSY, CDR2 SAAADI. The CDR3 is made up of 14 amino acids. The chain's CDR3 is CASTPTTVAYEQYF. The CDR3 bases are TGCGCCAGCACCCCAACAACGGTTGCCTACGAGCAGTACTTC.

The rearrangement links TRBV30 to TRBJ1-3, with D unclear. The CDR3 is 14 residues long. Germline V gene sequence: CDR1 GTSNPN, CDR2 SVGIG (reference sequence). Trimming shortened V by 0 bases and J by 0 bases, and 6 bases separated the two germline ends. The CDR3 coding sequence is TGTGCCTGGAGTGTCTGGGTCTCTGGAAACACCATATATTTT. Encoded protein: CAWSVWVSGNTIYF.

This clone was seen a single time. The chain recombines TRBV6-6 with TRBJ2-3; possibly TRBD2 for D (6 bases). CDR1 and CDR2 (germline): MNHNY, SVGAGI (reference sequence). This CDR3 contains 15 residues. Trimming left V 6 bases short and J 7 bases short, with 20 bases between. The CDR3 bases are TGTGCCAGCAGCTCCCCGGGGGAGGTACATTATACGCAGTATTTT. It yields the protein CASSSPGEVHYTQYF.

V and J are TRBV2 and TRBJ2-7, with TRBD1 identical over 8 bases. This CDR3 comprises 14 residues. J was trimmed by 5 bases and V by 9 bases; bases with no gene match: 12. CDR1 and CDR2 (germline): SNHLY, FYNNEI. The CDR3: CARTRQGKIDEQYF. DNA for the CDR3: TGTGCCAGGACTAGACAGGGGAAGATCGACGAGCAGTACTTC.

The CDR3 reads CSASKARVKGANNHRDTEAFF. The CDR3, as DNA: TGCAGTGCTAGTAAGGCCAGGGTGAAGGGGGCAAATAATCATCGGGACACTGAAGCTTTCTTT. The V gene is TRBV20-1, the J gene TRBJ1-1; 7 positions agree with TRBD1. CDR3 size: 21 residues. Germline lookup yields CDR1 DFQATT and CDR2 SNEGSKA (reference sequence). V was clipped by 3 bases and J by 3 bases; unmatched bases: 28.

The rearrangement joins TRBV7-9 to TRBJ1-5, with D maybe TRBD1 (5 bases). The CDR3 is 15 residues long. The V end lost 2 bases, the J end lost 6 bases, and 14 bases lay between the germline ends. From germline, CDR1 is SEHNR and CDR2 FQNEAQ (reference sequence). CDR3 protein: CASSLQGATGQPQHF. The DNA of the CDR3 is TGTGCCAGCAGCTTACAAGGGGCGACGGGTCAGCCCCAGCATTTT.

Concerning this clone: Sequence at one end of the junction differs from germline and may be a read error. Here the CDR3 reads CASREGTILSVF. The CDR3 nucleotides are TGTGCCAGCAGAGAAGGGACTATTCTTAGCGTATTT. The chain combines TRBV6-1 with TRBJ1-6; D is perhaps TRBD1 (5 bases). The CDR3 runs 12 residues. CDR1 MNHNS and CDR2 SASEGT come from the germline V gene.

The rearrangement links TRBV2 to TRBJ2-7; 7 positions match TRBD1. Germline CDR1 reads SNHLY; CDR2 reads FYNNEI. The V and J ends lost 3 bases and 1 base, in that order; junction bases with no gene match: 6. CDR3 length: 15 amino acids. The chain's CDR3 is CASSDMTGWSYEQYF. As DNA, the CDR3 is TGTGCCAGCAGTGACATGACAGGGTGGTCCTACGAGCAGTACTTC.

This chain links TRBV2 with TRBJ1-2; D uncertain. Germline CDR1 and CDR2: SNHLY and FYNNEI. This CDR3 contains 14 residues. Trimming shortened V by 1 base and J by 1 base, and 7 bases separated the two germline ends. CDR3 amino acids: CASSEVKINYGYTF. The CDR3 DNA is TGTGCCAGCAGTGAAGTTAAGATTAACTATGGCTACACCTTC.

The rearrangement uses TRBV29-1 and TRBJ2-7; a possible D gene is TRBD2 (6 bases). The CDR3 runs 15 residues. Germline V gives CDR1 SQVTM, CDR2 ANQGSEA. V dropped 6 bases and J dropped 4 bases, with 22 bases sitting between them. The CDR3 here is CSVLLWVGGVYEQYF. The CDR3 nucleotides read TGCAGCGTCTTGCTGTGGGTCGGGGGTGTATACGAGCAGTACTTC.

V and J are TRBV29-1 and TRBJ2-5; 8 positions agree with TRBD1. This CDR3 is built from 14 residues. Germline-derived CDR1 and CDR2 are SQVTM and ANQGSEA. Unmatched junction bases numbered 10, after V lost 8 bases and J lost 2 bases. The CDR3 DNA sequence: TGCAGCTTCCGTTACAGGGGGTCTCAAGAGACCCAGTACTTC. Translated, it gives CSFRYRGSQETQYF. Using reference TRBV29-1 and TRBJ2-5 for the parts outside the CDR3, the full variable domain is SAVISQKPSRDICQRGTSLTIQCQVDSQVTMMFWYRQQPGQSLTLIATANQGSEATYESGFVIDKFPISRPNLTFSTLTVSNMSPEDSSIYLCSFRYRGSQETQYFGPGTRLLVL.

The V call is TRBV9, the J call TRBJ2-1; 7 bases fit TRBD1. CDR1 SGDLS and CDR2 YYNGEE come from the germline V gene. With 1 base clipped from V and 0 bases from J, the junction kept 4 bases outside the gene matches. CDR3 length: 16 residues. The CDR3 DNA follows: TGTGCCAGCAGCGTAAAGGGACAGCACTCCTACAATGAGCAGTTCTTC. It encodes CASSVKGQHSYNEQFF.

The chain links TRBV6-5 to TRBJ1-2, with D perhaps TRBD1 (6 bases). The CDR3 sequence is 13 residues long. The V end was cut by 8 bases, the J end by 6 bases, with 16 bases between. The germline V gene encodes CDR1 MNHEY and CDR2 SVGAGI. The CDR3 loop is CASVGGAVDGYTF. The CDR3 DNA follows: TGTGCCAGCGTGGGGGGGGCGGTCGATGGCTACACCTTC.

The CDR3 DNA reads as TGCGCCAGCAGCCACGGAGGGGGGAGCACCGGGGAGCTGTTTTTT. Translated, it gives CASSHGGGSTGELFF. V is TRBV5-1 and J is TRBJ2-2; D is tentatively TRBD1 or TRBD2 (6 bases each). The CDR3 contains 15 residues. Trimming shortened V by 4 bases and J by 4 bases, and 14 bases separated the two germline ends. The germline V gene has CDR1 SGHRS and CDR2 YFSETQ.

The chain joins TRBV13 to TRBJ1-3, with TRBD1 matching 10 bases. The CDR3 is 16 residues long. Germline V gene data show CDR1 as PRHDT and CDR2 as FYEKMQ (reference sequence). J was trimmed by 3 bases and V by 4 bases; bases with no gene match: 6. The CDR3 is CASSYRQGAIGNTIYF. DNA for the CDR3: TGTGCCAGCAGCTATAGACAGGGGGCGATTGGAAACACCATATATTTT.

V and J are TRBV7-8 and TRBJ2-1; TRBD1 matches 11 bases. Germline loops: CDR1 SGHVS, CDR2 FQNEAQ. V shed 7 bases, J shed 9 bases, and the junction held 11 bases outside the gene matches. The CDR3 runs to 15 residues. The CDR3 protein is CASNGPGQGGSEQFF. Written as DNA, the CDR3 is TGTGCCAGCAACGGACCGGGACAGGGGGGGAGTGAGCAGTTCTTC.

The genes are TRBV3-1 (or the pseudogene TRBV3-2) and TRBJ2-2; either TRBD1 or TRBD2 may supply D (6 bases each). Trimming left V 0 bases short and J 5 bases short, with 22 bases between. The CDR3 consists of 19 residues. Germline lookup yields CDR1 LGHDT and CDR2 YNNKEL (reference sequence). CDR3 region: CASSQEGGTGPRGTGELFF. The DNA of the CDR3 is TGTGCCAGCAGCCAAGAGGGGGGCACAGGCCCGCGGGGTACCGGGGAGCTGTTTTTT.